A single TCR beta chain is shown here with its context. Antigen unknown. The test was conducted at deep level. Assay used: immunoSEQ multiplex PCR; TCRdb lists only in-frame clones, some missing. The sample lists 600,000 to 800,000 clones; 55% to 75% were seen once. This sample is drawn from a study of shared clonotypes between healthy human individuals. General observations from the study: Some naive CD4 clonotypes, around 5%, turned up in common across several donors.

The CDR3 length is 14 residues. Trimming removed 6 bases from V and 0 bases from J; junction bases left unmatched: 3. Germline CDR1 reads MDHEN; CDR2 reads SYDVKM. The chain links TRBV28 to TRBJ2-7; TRBD1 matches 9 bases. The sequence was collected from a woman aged 25 to 45 in good health. Sequenced: memory CD4+ T cells sorted from blood. As for subset: CD45RA-negative fraction. The CDR3 sequence: CASRTGQGSYEQYF. CDR3 DNA: TGTGCCAGCAGGACGGGACAGGGCTCCTACGAGCAGTACTTC. The complete variable domain, with remaining parts taken from reference TRBV28 and TRBJ2-7, reads DVKVTQSSRYLVKRTGEKVFLECVQDMDHENMFWYRQDPGLGLRLIYFSYDVKMKEKGDIPEGYSVSREKKERFSLILESASTNQTSMYLCASRTGQGSYEQYFGPGTRLTVT.